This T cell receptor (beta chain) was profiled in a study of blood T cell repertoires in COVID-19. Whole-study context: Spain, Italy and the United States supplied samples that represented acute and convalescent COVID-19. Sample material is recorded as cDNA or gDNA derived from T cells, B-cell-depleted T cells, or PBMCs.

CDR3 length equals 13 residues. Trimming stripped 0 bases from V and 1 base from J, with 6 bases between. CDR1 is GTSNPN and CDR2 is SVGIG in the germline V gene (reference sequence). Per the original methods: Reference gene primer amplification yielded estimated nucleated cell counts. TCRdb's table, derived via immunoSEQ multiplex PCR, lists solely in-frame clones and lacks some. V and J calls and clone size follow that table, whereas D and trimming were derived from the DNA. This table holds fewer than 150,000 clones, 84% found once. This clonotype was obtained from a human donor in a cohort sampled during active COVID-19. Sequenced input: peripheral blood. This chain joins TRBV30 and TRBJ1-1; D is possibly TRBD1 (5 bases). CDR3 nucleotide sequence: TGTGCCTGGAGTGTACAGGCGAACACTGAAGCTTTCTTT. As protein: CAWSVQANTEAFF.